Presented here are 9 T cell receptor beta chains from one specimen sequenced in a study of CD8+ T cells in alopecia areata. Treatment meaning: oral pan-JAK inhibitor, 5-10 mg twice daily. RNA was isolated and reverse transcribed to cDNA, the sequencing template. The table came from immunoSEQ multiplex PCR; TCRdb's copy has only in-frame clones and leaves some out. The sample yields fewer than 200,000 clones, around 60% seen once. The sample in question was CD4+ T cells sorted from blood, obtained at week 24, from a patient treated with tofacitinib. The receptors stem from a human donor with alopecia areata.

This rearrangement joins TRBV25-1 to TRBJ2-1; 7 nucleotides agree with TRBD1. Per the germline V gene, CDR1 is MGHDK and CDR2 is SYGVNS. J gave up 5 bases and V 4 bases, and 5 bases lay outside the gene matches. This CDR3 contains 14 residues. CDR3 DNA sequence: TGTGCCAGCAGTGGACGGGACAGAAACAATGAGCAGTTCTTC. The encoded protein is CASSGRDRNNEQFF.

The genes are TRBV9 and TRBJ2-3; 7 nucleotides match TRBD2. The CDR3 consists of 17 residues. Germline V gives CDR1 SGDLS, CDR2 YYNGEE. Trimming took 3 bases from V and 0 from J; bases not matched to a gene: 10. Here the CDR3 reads CASSENRGGSSTDTQYF. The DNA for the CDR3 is TGTGCCAGCAGCGAGAACCGCGGGGGATCTAGCACAGATACGCAGTATTTT.

CDR3 DNA sequence: TGCGCCAGCAGCTTGAATCCGGGGCATAGCACAGATACGCAGTATTTT. Translating gives CASSLNPGHSTDTQYF. The rearrangement joins TRBV5-1 to TRBJ2-3, with D perhaps given as TRBD1 or TRBD2 (5 bases each). This CDR3 region has 16 residues. Germline loops: CDR1 SGHRS, CDR2 YFSETQ. V was clipped by 1 base and J by 0 bases, with 12 bases between them.

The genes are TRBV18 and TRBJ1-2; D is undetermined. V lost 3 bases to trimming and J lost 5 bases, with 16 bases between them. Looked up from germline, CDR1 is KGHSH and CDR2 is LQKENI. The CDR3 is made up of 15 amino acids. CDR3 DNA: TGTGCCAGCTCACCGAGTGAAGCTCTCGGGTATGGCTACACCTTC. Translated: CASSPSEALGYGYTF.

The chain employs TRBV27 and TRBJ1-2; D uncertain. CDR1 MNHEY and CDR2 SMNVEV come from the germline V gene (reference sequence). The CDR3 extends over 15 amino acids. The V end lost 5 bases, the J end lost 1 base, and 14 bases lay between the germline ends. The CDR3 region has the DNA TGTGCCAGCAGTCGCGAGGCGAGGTTTAACTATGGCTACACCTTC. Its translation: CASSREARFNYGYTF.

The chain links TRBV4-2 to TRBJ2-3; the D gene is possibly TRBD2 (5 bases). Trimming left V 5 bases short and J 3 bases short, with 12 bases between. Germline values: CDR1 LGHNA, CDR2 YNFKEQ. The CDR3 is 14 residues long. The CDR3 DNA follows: TGTGCCAGCAGCGCGCCCGGAGGTACAGATACGCAGTATTTT. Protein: CASSAPGGTDTQYF.

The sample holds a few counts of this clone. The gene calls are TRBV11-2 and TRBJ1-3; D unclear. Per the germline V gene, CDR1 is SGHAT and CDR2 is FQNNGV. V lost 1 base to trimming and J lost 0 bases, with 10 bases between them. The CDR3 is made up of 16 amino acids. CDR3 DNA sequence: TGTGCCAGCAGCTTAGTCGGCCCGAGCTCTGGAAACACCATATATTTT. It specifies CASSLVGPSSGNTIYF.

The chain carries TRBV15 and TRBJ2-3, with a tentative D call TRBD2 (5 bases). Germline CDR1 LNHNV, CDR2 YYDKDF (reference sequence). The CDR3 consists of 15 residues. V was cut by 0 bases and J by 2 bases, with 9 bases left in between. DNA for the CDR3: TGTGCCACCAGCAGAGATTCGGAGGACACAGATACGCAGTATTTT. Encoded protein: CATSRDSEDTDTQYF.

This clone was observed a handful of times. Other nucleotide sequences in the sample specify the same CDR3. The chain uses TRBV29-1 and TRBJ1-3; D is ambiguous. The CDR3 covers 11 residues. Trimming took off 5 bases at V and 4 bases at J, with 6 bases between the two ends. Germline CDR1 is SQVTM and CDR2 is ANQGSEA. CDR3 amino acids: CSVSSGNTIYF. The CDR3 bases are TGCAGCGTTAGTTCCGGAAACACCATATATTTT.